This T cell receptor (beta chain) was sequenced during a study of blood T cell repertoires in COVID-19. In the study overall: Sites across the United States, Italy and Spain contributed samples from acute and convalescent COVID-19. T cells, B-cell-depleted T cells, or PBMCs provided the cDNA or gDNA that served as material.

Methods used by the authors: Reference gene primer amplification in the assay estimated nucleated cell counts. The protocol was immunoSEQ multiplex PCR, while the TCRdb copy is restricted to in-frame clones and leaves out a portion. Clonal size and the V and J genes are those of that table, whereas D and trimming came from the DNA. The sample lists some 70,000 clones; 90% were seen once. Sequences were obtained from peripheral blood. The TCR originated in a man aged 50 or older with acute or convalescent COVID-19.

The CDR3 loop is CASSPGHSMGAQFF. CDR3 DNA: TGTGCCAGCAGTCCGGGACACTCCATGGGGGCGCAGTTCTTC. The chain couples TRBV6-2 or TRBV6-3 to TRBJ2-1; D is perhaps TRBD1 (6 bases). Germline values: CDR1 MNHEY, CDR2 SVGEGT. The germline V and J ends were trimmed by 5 bases and 12 bases, with 20 bases remaining between them. The CDR3 covers 14 residues.